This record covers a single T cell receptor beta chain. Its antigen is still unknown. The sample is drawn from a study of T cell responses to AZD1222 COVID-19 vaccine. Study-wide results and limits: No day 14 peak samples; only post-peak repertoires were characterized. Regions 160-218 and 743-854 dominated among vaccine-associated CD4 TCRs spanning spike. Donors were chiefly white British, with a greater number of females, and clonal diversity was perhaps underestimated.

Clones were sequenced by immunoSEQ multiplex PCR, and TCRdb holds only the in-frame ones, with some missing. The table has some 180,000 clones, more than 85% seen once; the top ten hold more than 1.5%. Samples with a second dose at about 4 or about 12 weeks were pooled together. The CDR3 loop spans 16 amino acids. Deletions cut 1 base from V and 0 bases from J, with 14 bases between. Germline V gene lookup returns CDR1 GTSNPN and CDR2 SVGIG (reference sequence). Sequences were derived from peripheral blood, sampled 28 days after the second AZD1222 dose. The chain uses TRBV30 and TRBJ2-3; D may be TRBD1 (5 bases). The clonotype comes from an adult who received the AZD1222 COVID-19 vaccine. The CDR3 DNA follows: TGTGCCTGGAGTGCTCAACAGGTTCCTAGCACAGATACGCAGTATTTT. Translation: CAWSAQQVPSTDTQYF.